A single TCR beta chain is shown here with its context. These data belong to a study of siplizumab effects on memory and regulatory T cells. Per sample, 75,000 to 100,000 TCR templates underwent assay. Repertoires were generated with immunoSEQ multiplex PCR, while TCRdb's copy carries only in-frame clones and drops some. This sample has tens of thousands of clones, with about nine tenths found just once. The CDR3 runs 11 residues. Trimming shortened V by 8 bases and J by 3 bases, and 7 bases separated the two germline ends. CDR1 is MNHNY, CDR2 SVGAGI, per germline (reference sequence). The material sequenced was Tregs sorted from blood. V gene TRBV6-6 combines with J gene TRBJ1-1; D is unclear. The clonotype was recovered from a human donor in good health. The CDR3 DNA is TGTGCCAGCGGCGGGGACACTGAAGCTTTCTTT. This translates into CASGGDTEAFF.